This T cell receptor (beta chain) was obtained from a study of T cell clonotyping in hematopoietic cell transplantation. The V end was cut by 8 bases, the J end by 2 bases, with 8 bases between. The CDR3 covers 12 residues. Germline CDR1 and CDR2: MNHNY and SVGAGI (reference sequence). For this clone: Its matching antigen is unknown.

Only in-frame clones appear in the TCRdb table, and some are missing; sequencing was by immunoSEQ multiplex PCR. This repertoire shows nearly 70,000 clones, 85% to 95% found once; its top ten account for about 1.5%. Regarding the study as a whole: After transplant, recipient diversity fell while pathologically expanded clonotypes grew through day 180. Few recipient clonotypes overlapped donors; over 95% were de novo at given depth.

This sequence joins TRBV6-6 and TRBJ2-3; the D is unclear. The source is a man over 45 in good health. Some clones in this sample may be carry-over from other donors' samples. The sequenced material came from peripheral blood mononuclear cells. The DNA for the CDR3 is TGTGCCAGCGCTATAAACACAGATACGCAGTATTTT. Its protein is CASAINTDTQYF.